The following is a T cell receptor beta chain sequence with its context. This sample was taken from a study of blood T cell repertoires in COVID-19. About the study: Nucleic acid was either cDNA or gDNA, and it came from T cells, B-cell-depleted T cells, or PBMCs.

TCRdb keeps only in-frame clones here, not all; method: immunoSEQ multiplex PCR. The data contain approximately 330,000 clones, 65% to 90% of them singletons. Input material: PBMCs or T cells enriched from blood (not recorded which). This receptor was obtained from a woman aged 40 to 50 with acute COVID-19.

Written as DNA, the CDR3 is TGCGCCAGCAGCTTGAGACTAGCGGGAGGGTCCGGGGAGCTGTTTTTT. Its protein is CASSLRLAGGSGELFF. The chain links TRBV5-1 to TRBJ2-2; 14 bases map to TRBD2. Germline V gene data show CDR1 as SGHRS and CDR2 as YFSETQ. The CDR3 loop spans 16 amino acids. J lost 6 bases, V lost 1 base, and 2 bases had no gene match.